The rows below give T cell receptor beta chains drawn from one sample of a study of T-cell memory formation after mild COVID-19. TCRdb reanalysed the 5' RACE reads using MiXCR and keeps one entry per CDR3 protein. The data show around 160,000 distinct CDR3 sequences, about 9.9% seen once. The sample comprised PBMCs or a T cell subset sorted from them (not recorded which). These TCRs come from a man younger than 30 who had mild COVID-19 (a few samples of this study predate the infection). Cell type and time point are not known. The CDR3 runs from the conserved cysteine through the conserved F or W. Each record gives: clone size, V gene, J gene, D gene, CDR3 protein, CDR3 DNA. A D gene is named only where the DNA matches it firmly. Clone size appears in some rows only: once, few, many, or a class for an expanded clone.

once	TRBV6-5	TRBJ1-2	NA	CASSSPGRYGYTF	TGTGCCAGCAGTTCCCCAGGGAGGTATGGCTACACATTC
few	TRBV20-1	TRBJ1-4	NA	CSARDASGGEKLFF	TGCAGTGCTAGAGATGCCTCGGGTGGGGAAAAACTGTTTTTT
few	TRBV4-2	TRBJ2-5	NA	CASSQDAGQISETQYF	TGTGCCAGCAGCCAAGATGCGGGGCAGATAAGTGAGACCCAGTACTTC
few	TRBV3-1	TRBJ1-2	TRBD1	CASSQQGGSNYGYTF	TGTGCCAGCAGCCAACAGGGGGGATCAAACTATGGCTACACCTTC
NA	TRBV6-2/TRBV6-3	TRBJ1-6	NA	CASRPQQGWNSPLHF	TGTGCCAGCAGGCCACAACAGGGCTGGAATTCACCCCTCCACTTT
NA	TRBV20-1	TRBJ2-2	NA	CSARVGGGGELFF	TGCAGTGCTAGAGTAGGAGGGGGAGGGGAGCTGTTTTTT
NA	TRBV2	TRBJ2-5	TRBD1	CASRTGTGGETQYF	TGTGCCAGCAGGACCGGGACAGGAGGAGAGACCCAGTACTTC
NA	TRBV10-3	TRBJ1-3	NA	CAISEPRVGNTIYF	TGTGCCATCAGTGAGCCTAGAGTTGGAAACACCATATATTTT
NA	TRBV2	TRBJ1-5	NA	CARASFPDQPQHF	TGTGCCAGAGCGTCGTTCCCGGATCAGCCCCAGCATTTT
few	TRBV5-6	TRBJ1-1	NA	CASSWGHSNTEAFF	TGTGCCAGCAGCTGGGGACATTCGAACACTGAAGCTTTCTTT
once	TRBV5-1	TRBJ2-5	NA	CASSGMRGVETQYF	TGCGCCAGCAGCGGGATGAGAGGGGTAGAGACCCAGTACTTC
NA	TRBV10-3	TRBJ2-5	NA	CAISDQGETQYF	TGTGCCATCAGTGACCAAGGGGAGACCCAGTACTTC
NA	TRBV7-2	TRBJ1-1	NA	CASSSNPNTEAFF	TGTGCCAGCAGCTCAAACCCGAACACTGAAGCTTTCTTT
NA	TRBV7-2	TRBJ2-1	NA	CASSLPRLNEQFF	TGTGCCAGCAGCTTACCACGGCTCAATGAGCAGTTCTTC
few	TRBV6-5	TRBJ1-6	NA	CASSYGGAIFSPLHF	TGTGCCAGCAGTTACGGGGGCGCGATTTTTTCACCCCTCCACTTT
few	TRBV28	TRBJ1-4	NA	CASSPPGQKKLFF	TGTGCCAGCAGTCCTCCCGGACAGAAAAAACTGTTTTTT
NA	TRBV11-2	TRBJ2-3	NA	CASSPRDVPGGTQYF	TGTGCCAGCAGCCCCCGGGACGTACCTGGGGGTACGCAGTATTTT
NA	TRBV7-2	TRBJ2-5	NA	CASSPRGQQTQYF	TGTGCCAGCAGCCCTAGAGGCCAACAGACCCAGTACTTC